The sequence of this T cell receptor (beta chain) was determined in a study of T-cell reconstitution after alpha-beta-depleted transplantation in children. Overall study results and limits: The main origin of T-cell counts and diversity one year after transplant was newly produced T cells. Surviving thymic progenitors and recipient T cells were the source of high TCRbeta diversity at day 60 in some patients. Expanded graft clones, several hundred of them, were reportedly the source of alpha-beta T cells about two months after transplant.

A TCRbeta library incorporating unique molecular identifiers was prepared. One entry per CDR3 protein results from TCRdb running MiXCR on the PCR reads. The sample contains approximately 490,000 distinct CDR3 sequences, roughly a tenth of which appear only once. V dropped 3 bases and J dropped 4; count of bases not matched to a gene: 8. Germline V lookup: CDR1 MNHEY, CDR2 SVGAGI. CDR3 length: 15 residues. This clonotype was seen many times. No antigen is known for it. This chain uses TRBV6-5 with TRBJ2-5, with TRBD2 matching 7 bases. The TCR originated in a child aged 2 to 9 with inherited bone marrow failure, due to receive a stem cell transplant. The source material was PBMCs, sampled before TCRalphabeta/CD19-depleted stem cell transplant. The CDR3 region is CASSYYGTGGETQYF. The CDR3 DNA reads TGTGCCAGCAGTTATTACGGGACGGGAGGAGAGACCCAGTACTTC.